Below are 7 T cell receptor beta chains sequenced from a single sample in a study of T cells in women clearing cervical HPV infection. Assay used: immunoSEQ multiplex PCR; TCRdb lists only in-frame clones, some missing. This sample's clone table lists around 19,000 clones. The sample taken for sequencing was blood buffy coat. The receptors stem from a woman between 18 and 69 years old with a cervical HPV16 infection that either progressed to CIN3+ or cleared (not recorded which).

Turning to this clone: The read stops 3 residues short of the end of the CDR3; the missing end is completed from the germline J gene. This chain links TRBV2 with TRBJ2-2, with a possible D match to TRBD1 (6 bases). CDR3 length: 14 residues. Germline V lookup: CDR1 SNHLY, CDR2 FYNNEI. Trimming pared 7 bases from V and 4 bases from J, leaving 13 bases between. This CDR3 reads CASKSGQSTGELFF. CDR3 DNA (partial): TGTGCCAGCAAGAGCGGACAGTCCACCGGGGAG. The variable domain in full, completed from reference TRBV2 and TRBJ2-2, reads EPEVTQTPSHQVTQMGQEVILRCVPISNHLYFYWYRQILGQKVEFLVSFYNNEISEKSEIFDDQFSVERPDGSNFTLKIRSTKLEDSAMYFCASKSGQSTGELFFGEGSRLTVL.

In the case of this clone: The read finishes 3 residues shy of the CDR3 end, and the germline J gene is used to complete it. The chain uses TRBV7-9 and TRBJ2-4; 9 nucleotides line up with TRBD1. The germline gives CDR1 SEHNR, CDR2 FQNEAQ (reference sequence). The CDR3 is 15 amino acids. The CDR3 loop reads CASSLVGTGPYGQYF. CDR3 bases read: TGTGCCAGCAGCTTAGTAGGGACAGGGCCCTATGGT.

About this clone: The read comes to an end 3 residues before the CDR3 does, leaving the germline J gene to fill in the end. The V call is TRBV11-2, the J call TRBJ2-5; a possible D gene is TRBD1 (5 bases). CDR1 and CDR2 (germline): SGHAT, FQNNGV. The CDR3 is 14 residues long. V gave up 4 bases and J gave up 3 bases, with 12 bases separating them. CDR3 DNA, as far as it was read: TGTGCCAGCAGCTACGAATTAGGGGAAGAGACC. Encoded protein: CASSYELGEET. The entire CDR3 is CASSYELGEETQYF.

CDR3 loop: CASSTTGTNTEAFF. CDR3 bases read: TGCGCCAGCAGCACGACAGGGACGAACACTGAA. The chain has TRBV5-1 and TRBJ1-1; 7 positions match TRBD1. With the read ending 3 residues before the CDR3 end, the germline J gene is used to fill in that end. V shed 4 bases, J shed 1 base, and the junction held 4 bases outside the gene matches. Germline V gene data show CDR1 as SGHRS and CDR2 as YFSETQ. The CDR3 loop spans 14 amino acids.

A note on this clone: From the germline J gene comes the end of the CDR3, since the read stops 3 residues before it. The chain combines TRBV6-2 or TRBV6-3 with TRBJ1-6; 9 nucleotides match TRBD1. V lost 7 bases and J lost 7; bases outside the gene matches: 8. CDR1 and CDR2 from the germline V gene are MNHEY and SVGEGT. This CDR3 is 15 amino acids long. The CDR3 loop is CASTYPGQGNSPLHF. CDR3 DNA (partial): TGTGCCAGCACGTACCCGGGACAGGGAAATTCACCC.

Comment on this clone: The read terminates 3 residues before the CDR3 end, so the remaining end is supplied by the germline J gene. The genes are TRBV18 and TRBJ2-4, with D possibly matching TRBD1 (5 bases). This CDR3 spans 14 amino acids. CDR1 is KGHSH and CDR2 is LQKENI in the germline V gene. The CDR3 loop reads CASSPEGWGYGQYF. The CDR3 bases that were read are TGTGCCAGCTCACCTGAAGGGTGGGGCTATGGT.

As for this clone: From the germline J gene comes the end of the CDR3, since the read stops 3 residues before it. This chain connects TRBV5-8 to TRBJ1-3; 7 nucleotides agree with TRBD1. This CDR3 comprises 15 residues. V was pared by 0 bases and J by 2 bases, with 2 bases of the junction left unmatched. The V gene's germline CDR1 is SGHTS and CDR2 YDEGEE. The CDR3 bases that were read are TGTGCCAGCAGCTTGGCCGGACAGGCTGGAAACACC. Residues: CASSLAGQAGNT. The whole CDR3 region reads CASSLAGQAGNTIYF.